This is a list of T cell receptor beta chains from one sample in a study of cytomegalovirus exposure and HLA in healthy donors. Profiling relied on immunoSEQ multiplex PCR, and the TCRdb table lists in-frame clones only, not all of them. The sample has about 97,000 clones; 55% to 80% are singletons. Sequencing was carried out using PBMCs. The source of these receptors is a man between 35 and 55 years old in good health and CMV-seronegative. The CDR3 runs from the conserved cysteine through the conserved F or W. The D gene is left open where the match is weak. Clone size appears in some rows only: once, few, many, or a class for an expanded clone.

CDR3 length	V gene	clone size	J gene	D gene	CDR3 protein	CDR3 DNA
15	TRBV6-1	NA	TRBJ1-2	NA	CASSEGHRFGYGYTF	TGTGCCAGCAGTGAAGGACACAGATTCGGCTATGGCTACACCTTC
15	TRBV5-6	few	TRBJ2-7	NA	CASSFGDGSSYEQYF	TGTGCCAGCAGCTTTGGTGATGGCAGCTCCTACGAGCAGTACTTC
18	TRBV28	NA	TRBJ1-6	TRBD1	CASSLARRRQGLNSPLHF	TGTGCCAGCAGTTTAGCTCGGAGAAGACAGGGCCTAAATTCACCCCTCCACTTT
13	TRBV5-1	NA	TRBJ2-7	NA	CASSLAFSYEQYF	TGCGCCAGCAGCTTGGCCTTCTCCTACGAGCAGTACTTC
17	TRBV28	NA	TRBJ1-2	TRBD1	CASSPPPRDSYEYGYTF	TGTGCCAGCAGTCCACCCCCTCGGGACAGCTACGAGTATGGCTACACCTTC
13	TRBV10-3	NA	TRBJ1-6	NA	CATALQNNSPLHF	TGTGCCACCGCGCTACAGAATAATTCACCCCTCCACTTT
15	TRBV21-1	NA	TRBJ1-4	NA	CASSPPDRFGEKLFF	TGTGCCAGCAGCCCTCCGGACAGGTTCGGCGAAAAACTGTTTTTT
17	TRBV4-2	NA	TRBJ2-1	TRBD2	CASSQVSGGQSYNEQFF	TGTGCCAGCAGCCAAGTGTCGGGGGGTCAATCCTACAATGAGCAGTTCTTC
16	TRBV10-3	NA	TRBJ2-1	TRBD2	CAISGTTSGGNNEQFF	TGTGCCATCAGTGGAACGACTAGCGGGGGGAACAATGAGCAGTTCTTC
15	TRBV15	NA	TRBJ1-5	NA	CATSRDLGRRQPQHF	TGTGCCACCAGCAGAGATCTCGGCAGGCGTCAGCCCCAGCATTTT
14	TRBV6-5	NA	TRBJ2-3	NA	CASSSQGTTDTQYF	TGTGCCAGCAGTTCCCAGGGCACCACAGATACGCAGTATTTT
15	TRBV4-2	NA	TRBJ2-2	NA	CASRSRTANTGELFF	TGTGCCAGCAGAAGCCGGACAGCGAACACCGGGGAGCTGTTTTTT
13	TRBV30	NA	TRBJ1-2	TRBD1	CAWDPQGAGGYTF	TGTGCCTGGGACCCGCAGGGGGCGGGAGGCTACACCTTC
19	TRBV2	NA	TRBJ2-1	TRBD2	CASSGGLGSGALPYHEQFF	TGTGCCAGCAGTGGAGGCCTAGGTAGCGGGGCCCTACCTTACCATGAGCAGTTCTTC
15	TRBV7-9	NA	TRBJ2-3	NA	CASKRETGSADTQYF	TGTGCCAGCAAAAGGGAAACAGGGTCAGCAGATACGCAGTATTTT
15	TRBV7-9	NA	TRBJ2-5	TRBD2	CASSYPTSGEETQYF	TGTGCCAGCAGCTACCCCACTAGCGGAGAAGAGACCCAGTACTTC
14	TRBV5-8	NA	TRBJ1-5	NA	CASSLGGSNQPQHF	TGTGCCAGCAGCTTAGGGGGTAGCAATCAGCCCCAGCATTTT
14	TRBV14	NA	TRBJ1-1	TRBD1	CASSQDGTAPGAFF	TGTGCCAGCAGCCAAGATGGGACAGCGCCCGGGGCTTTCTTT
14	TRBV29-1	NA	TRBJ1-2	TRBD1	CSVEEGGQGSGYTF	TGCAGCGTTGAAGAGGGGGGACAGGGTAGTGGCTACACCTTC
14	TRBV5-1	NA	TRBJ2-5	NA	CASSSLSLQETQYF	TGCGCCAGCAGCTCCTTATCCCTCCAAGAGACCCAGTACTTC
19	TRBV27	NA	TRBJ2-4	TRBD2	CASSSGLAGGLVFKNIQYF	TGTGCCAGCAGTTCGGGACTAGCGGGGGGGCTTGTTTTTAAGAACATTCAGTACTTC
18	TRBV4-1	NA	TRBJ2-2	NA	CASSQDKVGPGRTGELFF	TGCGCCAGCAGCCAAGATAAAGTAGGCCCGGGAAGGACCGGGGAGCTGTTTTTT
12	TRBV6-1	few	TRBJ1-1	NA	CASDRGGTEAFF	TGTGCCAGCGATAGGGGAGGCACTGAAGCTTTCTTT
15	TRBV16	NA	TRBJ1-2	NA	CASSQLGDSAYGYTF	TGTGCCAGCAGCCAATTAGGAGACTCGGCCTATGGCTACACCTTC
17	TRBV6-1	NA	TRBJ2-6	NA	CASSEARGRAGANVLTF	TGTGCCAGCAGTGAAGCGCGGGGCCGAGCGGGGGCCAACGTCCTGACTTTC
15	TRBV10-3	NA	TRBJ2-7	NA	CAIRAVNGHTREQYF	TGTGCCATCAGGGCGGTTAACGGTCATACCCGCGAGCAGTACTTC